The 11 T cell receptor beta chains given below trace back to one sample, sequenced in a study of blood T cell repertoires in COVID-19. The data were produced by immunoSEQ multiplex PCR, yet TCRdb's version contains in-frame clones alone and is incomplete. The sample includes some 180,000 clones, more than 80% of them seen just once. What was sequenced was peripheral blood. The receptors derive from a woman aged 60-75 years with acute or convalescent COVID-19.

This sequence joins TRBV18 and TRBJ1-1; TRBD1 is a possible D gene (5 bases). CDR1 KGHSH and CDR2 LQKENI come from the germline V gene. V was trimmed by 5 bases and J by 5 bases, leaving 9 bases between them. This CDR3 has 12 residues. CDR3 loop: CASSSQGTEAFF. CDR3 coding DNA: TGTGCCAGCTCATCGCAGGGAACTGAAGCTTTCTTT.

This clone was seen a few times. The chain combines TRBV30 with TRBJ1-3, with 7 nucleotides matching TRBD1. Germline CDR1 is GTSNPN and CDR2 is SVGIG (reference sequence). The CDR3 loop spans 14 amino acids. The trim removed 3 bases at V and 4 bases at J, leaving 6 bases unmatched. The CDR3 DNA is TGTGCCTGGAGATCCAGGGGGAGCGGAAACACCATATATTTT. Its translation is CAWRSRGSGNTIYF.

The chain carries TRBV18 and TRBJ2-1; 15 bases agree with TRBD2. Germline CDR1 KGHSH, CDR2 LQKENI. The CDR3 loop spans 15 amino acids. V trimming: 4 bases; J trimming: 10 bases; junction bases outside the gene matches: 5. CDR3 nucleotides: TGTGCCAGCTCACGCGGGACTAGCGGGAGGATAGAGCAGTTCTTC. Amino acids: CASSRGTSGRIEQFF.

The rearrangement joins TRBV28 to TRBJ1-6; D gene uncertain. CDR1 and CDR2 from the germline V gene are MDHEN and SYDVKM. Trimming stripped 7 bases from V and 9 bases from J, with 19 bases between. The CDR3 contains 15 residues. The CDR3: CASTPSGGEGSPLHF. The CDR3 DNA reads TGTGCCAGCACTCCCTCGGGAGGAGAGGGTTCACCCCTCCACTTT.

The gene calls are TRBV7-2 and TRBJ2-5; 7 nucleotides match TRBD1. CDR1 is SGHTA and CDR2 is FQGNSA in the germline V gene. The CDR3 length is 13 residues. The junction had 5 bases not matched to a gene; V was cut back by 5 bases and J by 5 bases. The DNA for the CDR3 is TGTGCCAGCAGCCAAGGACAGGTCGAGACCCAGTACTTC. This translates into CASSQGQVETQYF.

The V gene is TRBV4-1, the J gene TRBJ1-5; 7 bases are a match to TRBD1. V lost 0 bases to trimming and J lost 5 bases; unmatched junction nucleotides: 4. This CDR3 is built from 15 residues. Germline values: CDR1 MGHRA, CDR2 YSYEKL. As DNA, the CDR3 is TGCGCCAGCAGCCAAGATAGACAGGGCTATCAGCCCCAGCATTTT. Its translation: CASSQDRQGYQPQHF.

This sequence joins TRBV19 and TRBJ1-1; no clear D gene. CDR1 LNHDA and CDR2 SQIVND come from the germline V gene (reference sequence). This CDR3 spans 14 amino acids. Between the trimmed V and J ends, which lost 5 bases and 1 base, there was a span of 11 bases. The CDR3 DNA reads as TGTGCCAGTAGTTCCCGGGGTAGGAACACTGAAGCTTTCTTT. It encodes CASSSRGRNTEAFF.

The CDR3 region is CASSSPAGTGTGELFF. The CDR3 bases are TGTGCCAGCAGCTCACCGGCTGGGACAGGGACCGGGGAGCTGTTTTTT. The chain couples TRBV28 to TRBJ2-2, with 9 bases lining up with TRBD1. After removal of 6 bases from V and 5 bases from J, the junction contained 10 bases not matched to a gene. Germline CDR1 is MDHEN and CDR2 is SYDVKM. The CDR3 is 16 amino acids.

The chain joins TRBV5-1 to TRBJ2-1; the match to TRBD2 covers 7 bases. Germline V gene lookup returns CDR1 SGHRS and CDR2 YFSETQ. The ends lost 4 bases at V and 10 bases at J; junction bases unmatched: 20. The CDR3 is made up of 17 amino acids. The CDR3 nucleotides read TGCGCCAGCAGCCCCGGGAATCGGGGCGGGAGTGGTCGCGAGCAGTTCTTC. Translated, it gives CASSPGNRGGSGREQFF.

V and J are TRBV2 and TRBJ2-5, with 7 positions matching TRBD2. The CDR3 spans 13 residues. J was trimmed by 2 bases and V by 5 bases; bases with no gene match: 2. Germline loops: CDR1 SNHLY, CDR2 FYNNEI. The CDR3 DNA reads TGTGCCAGCAGTACTAGCGTACAAGAGACCCAGTACTTC. Residues: CASSTSVQETQYF.

The V gene is TRBV28, the J gene TRBJ2-1; tentatively, D is TRBD2 (5 bases). The CDR3 covers 17 residues. The germline V gene encodes CDR1 MDHEN and CDR2 SYDVKM. The V end lost 6 bases, the J end lost 5 bases, and 23 bases lay between the germline ends. For the CDR3, the DNA is TGTGCCAGCAGCCTCCCACCCTCCGGACTCCCCCACAATGAGCAGTTCTTC. Translating it yields CASSLPPSGLPHNEQFF.